Listed here are 27 T cell receptor beta chains from one sample, sequenced in a study of breast tumors, draining lymph nodes, adjacent tissues. TCRdb analysed the multiplex PCR reads with MiXCR anew, one entry per CDR3 protein. The table includes around 66,000 distinct CDR3 sequences, less than 45% detected once. Sample: breast tumor tissue. These receptors all stem from a female donor with breast cancer. Some clones in this sample may be carry-over from other donors' samples.

This chain connects TRBV27 to TRBJ2-3, with a possible D match to TRBD2 (6 bases). The CDR3 consists of 18 residues. Trimming cost V 6 bases and J 5 bases, with 27 bases left between them. Per germline, CDR1 MNHEY and CDR2 SMNVEV (reference sequence). In DNA form, the CDR3 reads TGTGCCAGCAGCCCTCTACGCCTACTGACGGGAGAGGTAGATACGCAGTATTTT. Its protein product is CASSPLRLLTGEVDTQYF.

This clonotype was picked up many times. The rearrangement joins TRBV7-2 to TRBJ2-2; 15 bases fit TRBD2. This CDR3 spans 15 amino acids. Germline V gives CDR1 SGHTA, CDR2 FQGNSA. J lost 9 bases, V lost 4 bases, and 3 bases had no gene match. CDR3 region: CASSWTSGGVRELFF. The CDR3 bases are TGTGCCAGCAGCTGGACTAGCGGGGGGGTACGGGAGCTGTTTTTT.

This clonotype was seen at least ten times. The rearrangement uses TRBV11-1 and TRBJ1-4; 9 nucleotides match TRBD1. CDR3 length equals 13 residues. V lost 7 bases, J lost 6 bases, and 3 bases stayed unmatched. Per the germline V gene, CDR1 is SGHAT and CDR2 is FQDESV (reference sequence). CDR3 region: CASTRTGDEKLFF. CDR3 bases: TGTGCCAGCACCAGGACAGGGGATGAAAAACTGTTTTTT. The full variable domain, completed using reference TRBV11-1 and TRBJ1-4, is EAEVAQSPRYKITEKSQAVAFWCDPISGHATLYWYRQILGQGPELLVQFQDESVVDDSQLPKDRFSAERLKGVDSTLKIQPAELGDSAMYLCASTRTGDEKLFFGSGTQLSVL.

The chain combines TRBV11-2 with TRBJ1-5, with 8 bases matching TRBD1. Trimming took 4 bases from V and 1 from J; bases not matched to a gene: 3. Per the germline V gene, CDR1 is SGHAT and CDR2 is FQNNGV. The CDR3 contains 15 residues. The CDR3 spells CASSYTGGSNQPQHF. The CDR3 nucleotides read TGTGCCAGCAGCTACACAGGGGGGAGCAATCAGCCCCAGCATTTT. The whole variable domain, filled in from reference TRBV11-2 and TRBJ1-5, reads EAGVAQSPRYKIIEKRQSVAFWCNPISGHATLYWYQQILGQGPKLLIQFQNNGVVDDSQLPKDRFSAERLKGVDSTLKIQPAKLEDSAVYLCASSYTGGSNQPQHFGDGTRLSIL.

Points on this clonotype: The junction departs from the called germline gene at one end, perhaps through a read error. The chain combines TRBV7-9 with TRBJ2-5, with 12 bases that match TRBD1. Germline V gene sequence: CDR1 SEHNR, CDR2 FQNEAQ (reference sequence). There are 18 residues in the CDR3. DNA of the CDR3: TGTGCCAGCTCCCCCTCCGGGACAGGGGGCCGTGACCAACAGACCCAGTACTTC. This codes for CASSPSGTGGRDQQTQYF.

Regarding this clonotype: One end of the junction fails to match germline, which may point to a read error. V usage is TRBV24-1 and J usage is TRBJ2-2; 9 bases agree with TRBD1. CDR1 is KGHDR, CDR2 SFDVKD, per germline. The CDR3 has 17 amino acids. CDR3 bases: TGTGCCACCAGTGATTTAAGCAGGGACAGGGTCACCGGGGAGCTGTCTTTT. It codes for CATSDLSRDRVTGELSF.

About this clonotype: A read error may account for a junction end that differs from germline. The chain links TRBV5-1 to TRBJ2-1, with 9 bases that match TRBD1. CDR3 length equals 14 residues. Germline CDR1 and CDR2: SGHRS and YFSETQ. The CDR3 protein is CASSHGTGYNERFF. In DNA form, the CDR3 reads TGCGCCAGCAGCCATGGGACAGGGTACAACGAGCGGTTCTTC.

This clonotype has at least ten counts. The junction does not match germline at one end; this may be a read error. The chain combines TRBV15 with TRBJ1-4; D gene uncertain. This CDR3 is built from 14 residues. The germline V gene encodes CDR1 LNHNV and CDR2 YYDKDF (reference sequence). The CDR3 spells CATNRGATNEKLFF. CDR3 in DNA: TGTGCCACCAACAGAGGAGCAACTAATGAAAAACTGTTTTTT.

V is TRBV20-1 and J is TRBJ2-3; possible D gene TRBD2, 6 bases. This CDR3 has 15 amino acids. Looked up from germline, CDR1 is DFQATT and CDR2 is SNEGSKA (reference sequence). Between the trimmed V and J ends, which lost 1 base and 4 bases, there was a span of 15 bases. The CDR3 coding sequence is TGCAGTGCTAGAGGCCCGGGACTTCCCGCAGATACGCAGTATTTT. The encoded protein is CSARGPGLPADTQYF.

At least ten counts were recorded for this clonotype. The chain carries TRBV12-3 or TRBV12-4 and TRBJ2-4; no clear D. CDR3 length: 14 residues. The V gene lost 2 bases and the J gene lost 13 bases, with 18 bases spanning the gap. The chain's CDR3 is CASSLQDRQYVQYF. Written as DNA, the CDR3 is TGTGCCAGCAGTTTACAGGACCGGCAATACGTACAGTACTTC.

The chain links TRBV10-3 to TRBJ2-7, with a possible D match to TRBD1 (6 bases). Germline V gives CDR1 ENHRY, CDR2 SYGVKD. This CDR3 is built from 17 residues. The V end was cut by 0 bases, the J end by 3 bases, with 18 bases between. In DNA, the CDR3 is TGTGCCATCAGTGAGTCGTACAGGAGGACAGAAAACTACGAGCAGTACTTC. Amino acid sequence: CAISESYRRTENYEQYF.

The chain employs TRBV15 and TRBJ2-7, with 13 positions matching TRBD2. The trim removed 1 base at V and 6 bases at J, leaving 6 bases unmatched. The CDR3 is 16 amino acids. Germline loops: CDR1 LNHNV, CDR2 YYDKDF (reference sequence). The CDR3 here is CATSRGGGTSGTEQYF. CDR3 nucleotide sequence: TGTGCCACCAGCAGAGGGGGGGGGACTAGCGGGACCGAGCAGTACTTC.

This clonotype was seen ten or more times. The chain employs TRBV7-8 and TRBJ2-2, with D perhaps assigned TRBD1 or TRBD2 (6 bases each). Per the germline V gene, CDR1 is SGHVS and CDR2 is FQNEAQ. The CDR3 extends over 15 amino acids. Trimming removed 4 bases from V and 0 bases from J, with 9 bases in between. Here the CDR3 reads CASSWGAANTGELFF. The CDR3 bases are TGTGCCAGCAGCTGGGGGGCGGCGAACACCGGGGAGCTGTTTTTT.

Here the CDR3 reads CASSLTGLSGGEYHEQFF. The CDR3 coding sequence is TGTGCCAGCAGCTTAACCGGGCTCAGCGGGGGAGAATATCATGAGCAGTTCTTC. The chain has TRBV7-3 and TRBJ2-1; 8 bases are a match to TRBD2. V shed 0 bases, J shed 8 bases, and the junction held 15 bases outside the gene matches. Germline CDR1 reads SGHTA; CDR2 reads FQGTGA. This CDR3 has 18 amino acids.

On this clonotype itself: A read error may be the cause here, since a much bigger clone is one base away. The final CDR3 position lacks the conserved phenylalanine or tryptophan, pointing to a likely read error. Because the CDR3's place on the DNA is in doubt, the DNA is left out and the CDR3 is given as listed by TCRdb. The chain carries TRBV9 and TRBJ2-5. Germline V gene sequence: CDR1 SGDLS, CDR2 YYNGEE. The CDR3 is 14 amino acids long, termini counted. The CDR3 sequence: CASSVGHGQETQSL.

This clonotype has a count of ten or more. The junction and the germline gene differ at one end; a read error may be behind it. The chain is built from TRBV6-2 or TRBV6-3 and TRBJ2-2; D gene ambiguous. CDR3 length: 16 residues. Germline V lookup: CDR1 MNHEY, CDR2 SVGEGT. The CDR3 sequence: CASSHSYRVDVGELFF. The CDR3 DNA reads TGTGCCAGCAGTCACTCGTATAGGGTTGACGTCGGGGAGCTGTTTTTT.

This clonotype was recorded once. The J gene is TRBJ2-5, the V gene TRBV5-1; 7 nucleotides align to TRBD2. V lost 4 bases and J lost 5; bases outside the gene matches: 14. The CDR3 covers 16 residues. Germline V gives CDR1 SGHRS, CDR2 YFSETQ. DNA for the CDR3: TGCGCCAGCAGCCCGCTCGGGGCAGCGGGGTTGGAGACCCAGTACTTC. Residues: CASSPLGAAGLETQYF. Based on the CDR3 plus reference TRBV5-1 and TRBJ2-5, the full variable domain is KAGVTQTPRYLIKTRGQQVTLSCSPISGHRSVSWYQQTPGQGLQFLFEYFSETQRNKGNFPGRFSGRQFSNSRSEMNVSTLELGDSALYLCASSPLGAAGLETQYFGPGTRLLVL.

This clonotype was counted ten times or more. The gene calls are TRBV5-1 and TRBJ1-1; tentatively, D is TRBD1 (6 bases). V was clipped by 5 bases and J by 1 base, with 12 bases between them. There are 14 residues in the CDR3. CDR1 SGHRS and CDR2 YFSETQ come from the germline V gene. The chain's CDR3 is CASRSGQSNTEAFF. The CDR3 DNA is TGCGCCAGCAGGTCCGGACAGTCGAACACTGAAGCTTTCTTT.

There are many counts of this clonotype. It may be a read error: a sequence one base away is much more abundant. This chain connects TRBV9 to TRBJ1-2; the match to TRBD1 covers 8 bases. This CDR3 is 15 amino acids long. Germline-derived CDR1 and CDR2 are SGDLS and YYNGEE. In DNA form, the CDR3 reads TGTGCCAGCAGCACCCGGGACAGGAGTAACTATGGCTCCACCTTC. Amino acid sequence: CASSTRDRSNYGSTF.

This clonotype has a count of ten or more. The chain carries TRBV27 and TRBJ2-7; 9 bases line up with TRBD1. Unmatched junction bases numbered 3, after V lost 6 bases and J lost 3 bases. CDR3 length equals 13 residues. CDR1 and CDR2 from the germline V gene are MNHEY and SMNVEV (reference sequence). CDR3 in DNA: TGTGCCAGCAGCAGGGACAGGGACTACGAGCAGTACTTC. Translation: CASSRDRDYEQYF.

Points on this clonotype: This may come from a read error, since a much larger clone is one base off. CDR3 region: CASRPTGELFF. As DNA, the CDR3 is TGTGCCAGCAGGCCCACCGGGGAGCTGTTTTTT. This rearrangement joins TRBV6-1 to TRBJ2-2, with D uncertain. The germline V gene has CDR1 MNHNS and CDR2 SASEGT. CDR3 length: 11 residues. The V end was cut by 6 bases, the J end by 4 bases, with 3 bases between.

Worth noting for this clonotype: This could be a read error, since a much larger clone is one nucleotide away. The rearrangement uses TRBV6-6 and TRBJ2-4, with D perhaps matching TRBD2 (5 bases). Germline V lookup: CDR1 MNHNY, CDR2 SVGAGI (reference sequence). V was clipped by 6 bases and J by 8 bases, with 14 bases between them. The CDR3 consists of 13 residues. CDR3 bases: TGTGCCAGCAGCACCGAACGGGGTCACATTCAGTACTTC. Translating gives CASSTERGHIQYF.

This clonotype was detected many times. The chain uses TRBV29-1 and TRBJ1-2; perhaps TRBD1 as D (6 bases). Trimming took off 7 bases at V and 5 bases at J, with 17 bases between the two ends. The germline V gene encodes CDR1 SQVTM and CDR2 ANQGSEA. CDR3 length: 13 residues. CDR3 nucleotides: TGCAGCGCTGCCATACAGGGAGCGTATGGCTACACCTTC. This gives the protein CSAAIQGAYGYTF. The full variable domain, its missing parts supplied by reference TRBV29-1 and TRBJ1-2, is SAVISQKPSRDICQRGTSLTIQCQVDSQVTMMFWYRQQPGQSLTLIATANQGSEATYESGFVIDKFPISRPNLTFSTLTVSNMSPEDSSIYLCSAAIQGAYGYTFGSGTRLTVV.

With regard to this clonotype: An end of the junction differs from the germline gene, which may be a read error. This chain uses TRBV11-1 with TRBJ2-1; 9 nucleotides align to TRBD1. Per the germline V gene, CDR1 is SGHAT and CDR2 is FQDESV (reference sequence). This CDR3 is built from 17 residues. The CDR3 is CASSKREGQGLGNELFF. DNA for the CDR3: TGTGCCAGTAGCAAGAGGGAGGGACAGGGACTGGGCAATGAGCTGTTCTTC.

This clonotype was detected a few times. V and J are TRBV19 and TRBJ1-1; TRBD1 might be the D (6 bases). This CDR3 spans 14 amino acids. Germline V lookup: CDR1 LNHDA, CDR2 SQIVND (reference sequence). V was clipped by 3 bases and J by 4 bases, with 12 bases between them. The CDR3 is CASSIQGQSTEAFF. DNA for the CDR3: TGTGCCAGTAGTATCCAGGGGCAGTCCACTGAAGCTTTCTTT.

This chain joins TRBV11-3 and TRBJ1-2; D gene uncertain. The CDR3 loop spans 14 amino acids. The germline gives CDR1 SGHNT, CDR2 YENEEA. V was cut by 3 bases and J by 4 bases, with 12 bases left in between. The CDR3 DNA is TGTGCCAGCAGCTTGGTTCAGGAGACCTATGGCTACACCTTC. Protein product: CASSLVQETYGYTF.

Many counts were recorded for this clonotype. The V call is TRBV11-2, the J call TRBJ2-2; the D gene is possibly TRBD1 (5 bases). CDR3 length equals 15 residues. CDR1 SGHAT and CDR2 FQNNGV come from the germline V gene. Deletions cut 6 bases from V and 4 bases from J, with 15 bases between. The CDR3 is CASRLTAQTTGELFF. CDR3 bases: TGTGCCAGCAGGTTGACAGCGCAAACCACCGGGGAGCTGTTTTTT.